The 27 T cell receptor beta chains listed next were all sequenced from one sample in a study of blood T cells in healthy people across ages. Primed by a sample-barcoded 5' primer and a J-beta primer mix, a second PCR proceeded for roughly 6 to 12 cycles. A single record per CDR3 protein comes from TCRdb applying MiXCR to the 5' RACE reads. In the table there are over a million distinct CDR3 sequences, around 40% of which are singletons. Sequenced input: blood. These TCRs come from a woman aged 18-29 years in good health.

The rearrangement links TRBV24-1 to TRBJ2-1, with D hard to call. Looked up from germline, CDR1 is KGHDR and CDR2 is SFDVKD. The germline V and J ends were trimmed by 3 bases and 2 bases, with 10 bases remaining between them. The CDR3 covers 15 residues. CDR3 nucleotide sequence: TGTGCCACCAGTGATCCGAGGTCCCCCTACAATGAGCAGTTCTTC. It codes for CATSDPRSPYNEQFF.

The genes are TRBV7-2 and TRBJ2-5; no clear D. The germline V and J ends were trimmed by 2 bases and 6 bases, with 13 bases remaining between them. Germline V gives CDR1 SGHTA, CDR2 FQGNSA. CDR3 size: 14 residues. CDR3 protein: CASSLTGPSKTQYF. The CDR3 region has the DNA TGTGCCAGCAGCTTAACGGGCCCCTCCAAGACCCAGTACTTC.

The CDR3: CASSFPSSSYNEQFF. The DNA of the CDR3 is TGTGCCAGCAGTTTCCCCAGCTCTTCCTACAATGAGCAGTTCTTC. This chain joins TRBV28 and TRBJ2-1; D call uncertain. Trimming removed 3 bases at V and 1 base at J, with 10 bases between. The CDR3 runs to 15 residues. CDR1 MDHEN and CDR2 SYDVKM come from the germline V gene. The full variable domain, its missing parts supplied by reference TRBV28 and TRBJ2-1, is DVKVTQSSRYLVKRTGEKVFLECVQDMDHENMFWYRQDPGLGLRLIYFSYDVKMKEKGDIPEGYSVSREKKERFSLILESASTNQTSMYLCASSFPSSSYNEQFFGPGTRLTVL.

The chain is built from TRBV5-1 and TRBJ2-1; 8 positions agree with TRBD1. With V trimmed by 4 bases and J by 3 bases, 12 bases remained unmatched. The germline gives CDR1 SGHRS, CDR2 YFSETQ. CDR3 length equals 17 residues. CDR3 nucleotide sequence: TGCGCCAGCAGCGCATTCGCTCCGGGACAGGACTACAATGAGCAGTTCTTC. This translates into CASSAFAPGQDYNEQFF.

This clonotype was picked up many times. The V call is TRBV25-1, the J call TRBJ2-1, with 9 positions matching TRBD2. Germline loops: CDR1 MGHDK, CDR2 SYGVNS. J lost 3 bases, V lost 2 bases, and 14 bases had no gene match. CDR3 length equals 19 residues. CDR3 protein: CASSEGGSGRTPNYNEQFF. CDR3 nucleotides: TGTGCCAGCAGTGAAGGTGGAAGCGGGAGGACCCCAAACTACAATGAGCAGTTCTTC.

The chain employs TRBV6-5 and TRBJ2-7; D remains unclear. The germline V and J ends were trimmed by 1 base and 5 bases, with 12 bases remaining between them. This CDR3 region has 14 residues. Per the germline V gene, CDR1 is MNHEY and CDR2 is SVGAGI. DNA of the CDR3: TGTGCCAGCAGTTACTACGGACCGGACCACGAGCAGTACTTC. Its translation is CASSYYGPDHEQYF.

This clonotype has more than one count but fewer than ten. DNA for the CDR3: TGTGCCAGCAGCCAAGAAGACAGGCCGAATTCACCCCTCCACTTT. Amino acid sequence: CASSQEDRPNSPLHF. The chain employs TRBV4-2 and TRBJ1-6, with D maybe TRBD1 (6 bases). The CDR3 contains 15 residues. V gave up 0 bases and J gave up 7 bases, with 10 bases separating them. The germline V gene has CDR1 LGHNA and CDR2 YNFKEQ.

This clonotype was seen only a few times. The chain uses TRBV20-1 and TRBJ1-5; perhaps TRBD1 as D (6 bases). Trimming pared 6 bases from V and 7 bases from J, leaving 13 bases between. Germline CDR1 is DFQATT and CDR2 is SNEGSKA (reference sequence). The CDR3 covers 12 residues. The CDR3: CSAEGGRQPQHF. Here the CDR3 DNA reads TGCAGTGCCGAGGGGGGGCGACAGCCCCAGCATTTT.

The CDR3 loop reads CASSLVQGAGGKLFF. DNA of the CDR3: TGTGCCAGCAGCTTAGTACAGGGGGCAGGGGGAAAACTGTTTTTT. This chain links TRBV7-2 with TRBJ1-4, with TRBD1 matching 9 bases. Germline V gives CDR1 SGHTA, CDR2 FQGNSA. J lost 10 bases, V lost 1 base, and 7 bases had no gene match. The CDR3 is 15 amino acids. Combining the CDR3 with reference TRBV7-2 and TRBJ1-4 gives the whole variable domain GAGVSQSPSNKVTEKGKDVELRCDPISGHTALYWYRQSLGQGLEFLIYFQGNSAPDKSGLPSDRFSAERTGGSVSTLTIQRTQQEDSAVYLCASSLVQGAGGKLFFGSGTQLSVL.

This CDR3 reads CSVVWRTSGGIMGSYNEQFF. The CDR3 DNA follows: TGCAGCGTTGTTTGGCGAACGTCGGGGGGGATAATGGGGTCCTACAATGAGCAGTTCTTC. V usage is TRBV29-1 and J usage is TRBJ2-1, with 8 bases matching TRBD2. Germline trimming cut 4 bases from V and 1 base from J; bases unmatched to any gene: 21. The CDR3 consists of 20 residues. The V gene's germline CDR1 is SQVTM and CDR2 ANQGSEA.

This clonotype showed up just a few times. The CDR3 DNA sequence: TGTGCCAGCAGCTTAGTTTGGGGTCGCTCCTACAATGAGCAGTTCTTC. It encodes CASSLVWGRSYNEQFF. The chain joins TRBV7-6 to TRBJ2-1; D not certain. The V gene lost 1 base and the J gene lost 0 bases, with 10 bases spanning the gap. CDR3 length: 16 residues. Per the germline V gene, CDR1 is SGHVS and CDR2 is FNYEAQ.

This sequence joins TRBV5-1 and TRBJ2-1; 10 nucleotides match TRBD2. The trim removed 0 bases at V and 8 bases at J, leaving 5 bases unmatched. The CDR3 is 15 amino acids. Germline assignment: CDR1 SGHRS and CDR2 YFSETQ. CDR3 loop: CASSLASGREDEQFF. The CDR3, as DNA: TGCGCCAGCAGCTTGGCCAGCGGGAGGGAAGATGAGCAGTTCTTC.

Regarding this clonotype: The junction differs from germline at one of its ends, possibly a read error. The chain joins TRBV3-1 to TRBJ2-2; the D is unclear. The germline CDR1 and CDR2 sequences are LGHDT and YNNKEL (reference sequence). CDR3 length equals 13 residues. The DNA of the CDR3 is TGTGCCGGCAGCCAGAGTGTCACCGGGGAGCTGTTTTTT. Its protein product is CAGSQSVTGELFF. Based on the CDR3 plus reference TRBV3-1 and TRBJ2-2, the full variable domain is DTAVSQTPKYLVTQMGNDKSIKCEQNLGHDTMYWYKQDSKKFLKIMFSYNNKELIINETVPNRFSPKSPDKAHLNLHINSLELGDSAVYFCAGSQSVTGELFFGEGSRLTVL.

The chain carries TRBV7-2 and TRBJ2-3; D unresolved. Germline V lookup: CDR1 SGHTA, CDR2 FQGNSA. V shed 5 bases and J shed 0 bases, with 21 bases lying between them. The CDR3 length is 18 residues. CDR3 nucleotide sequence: TGTGCCAGCAGCACTCGACGGCAGGCGGTCACTAGCACAGATACGCAGTATTTT. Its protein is CASSTRRQAVTSTDTQYF.

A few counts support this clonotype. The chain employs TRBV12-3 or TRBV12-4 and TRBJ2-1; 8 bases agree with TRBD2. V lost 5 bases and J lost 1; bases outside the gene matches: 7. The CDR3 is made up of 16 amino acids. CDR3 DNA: TGTGCCAGCAGTAACCCGGGACTAGTATCCTACAATGAGCAGTTCTTC. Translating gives CASSNPGLVSYNEQFF.

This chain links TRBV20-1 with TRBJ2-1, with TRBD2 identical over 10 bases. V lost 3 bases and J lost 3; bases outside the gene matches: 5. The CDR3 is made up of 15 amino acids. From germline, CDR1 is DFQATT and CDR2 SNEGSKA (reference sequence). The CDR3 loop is CSARLSGGVYNEQFF. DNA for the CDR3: TGCAGTGCTAGGTTAAGCGGGGGGGTCTACAATGAGCAGTTCTTC.

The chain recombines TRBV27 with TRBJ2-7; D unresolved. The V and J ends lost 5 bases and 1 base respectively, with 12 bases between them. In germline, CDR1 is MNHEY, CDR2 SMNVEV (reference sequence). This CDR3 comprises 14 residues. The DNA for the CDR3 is TGTGCCAGCAGTCCGAAGACCGGGTCCTACGAGCAGTACTTC. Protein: CASSPKTGSYEQYF.

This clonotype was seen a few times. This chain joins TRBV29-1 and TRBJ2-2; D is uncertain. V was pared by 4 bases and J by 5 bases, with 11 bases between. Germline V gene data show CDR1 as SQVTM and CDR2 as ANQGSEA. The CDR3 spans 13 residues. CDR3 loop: CSVADGSTGELFF. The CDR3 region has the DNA TGCAGCGTTGCGGACGGGTCGACCGGGGAGCTGTTTTTT.

This chain's CDR3 is CASSVAPSGRGVGYEQYF. Written as DNA, the CDR3 is TGTGCCAGCAGCGTAGCCCCTAGCGGGAGGGGGGTCGGCTACGAGCAGTACTTC. V usage is TRBV9 and J usage is TRBJ2-7, with TRBD2 identical over 12 bases. This CDR3 region has 18 residues. Unmatched junction bases numbered 10, after V lost 0 bases and J lost 3 bases. Germline V CDR1 and CDR2: SGDLS, YYNGEE.

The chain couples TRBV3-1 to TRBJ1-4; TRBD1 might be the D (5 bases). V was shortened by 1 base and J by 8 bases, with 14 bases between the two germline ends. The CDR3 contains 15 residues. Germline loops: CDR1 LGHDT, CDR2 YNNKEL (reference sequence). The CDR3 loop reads CASSQGQGRAEKLFF. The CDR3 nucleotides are TGTGCCAGCAGCCAAGGGCAGGGACGGGCCGAAAAACTGTTTTTT.

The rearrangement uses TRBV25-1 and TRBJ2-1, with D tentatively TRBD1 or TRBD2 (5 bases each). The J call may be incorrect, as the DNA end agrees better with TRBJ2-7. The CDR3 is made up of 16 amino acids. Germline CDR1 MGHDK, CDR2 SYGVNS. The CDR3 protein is CASSESWPLRGNEQYF. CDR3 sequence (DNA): TGTGCCAGCAGTGAATCATGGCCCCTCCGGGGCAATGAGCAGTACTTC.

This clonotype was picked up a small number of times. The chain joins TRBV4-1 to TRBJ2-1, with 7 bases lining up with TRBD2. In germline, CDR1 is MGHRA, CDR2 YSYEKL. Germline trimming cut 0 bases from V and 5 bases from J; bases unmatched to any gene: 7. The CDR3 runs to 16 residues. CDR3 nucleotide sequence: TGCGCCAGCAGCCAAGACGGGGGGAGGTATGACAATGAGCAGTTCTTC. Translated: CASSQDGGRYDNEQFF.

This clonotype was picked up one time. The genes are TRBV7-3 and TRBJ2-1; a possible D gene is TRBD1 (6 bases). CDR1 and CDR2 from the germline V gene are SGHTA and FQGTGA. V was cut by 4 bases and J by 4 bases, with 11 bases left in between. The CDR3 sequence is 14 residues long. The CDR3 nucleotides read TGTGCCAGCAGCTCGAACAGGGTATACAATGAGCAGTTCTTC. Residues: CASSSNRVYNEQFF. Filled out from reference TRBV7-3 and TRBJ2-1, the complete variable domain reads GAGVSQTPSNKVTEKGKYVELRCDPISGHTALYWYRQSLGQGPEFLIYFQGTGAADDSGLPNDRFFAVRPEGSVSTLKIQRTERGDSAVYLCASSSNRVYNEQFFGPGTRLTVL.

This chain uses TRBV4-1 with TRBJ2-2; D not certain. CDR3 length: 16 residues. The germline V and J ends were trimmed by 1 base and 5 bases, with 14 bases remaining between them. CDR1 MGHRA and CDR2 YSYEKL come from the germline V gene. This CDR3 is CASSQGASSRTGELFF. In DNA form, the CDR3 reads TGCGCCAGCAGCCAAGGGGCCAGTAGTCGGACCGGGGAGCTGTTTTTT.

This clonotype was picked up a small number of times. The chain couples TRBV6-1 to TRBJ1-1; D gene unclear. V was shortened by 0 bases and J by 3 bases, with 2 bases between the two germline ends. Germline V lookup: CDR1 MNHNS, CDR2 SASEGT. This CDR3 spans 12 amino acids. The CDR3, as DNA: TGTGCCAGCAGTGAAGCGTACACTGAAGCTTTCTTT. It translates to CASSEAYTEAFF.

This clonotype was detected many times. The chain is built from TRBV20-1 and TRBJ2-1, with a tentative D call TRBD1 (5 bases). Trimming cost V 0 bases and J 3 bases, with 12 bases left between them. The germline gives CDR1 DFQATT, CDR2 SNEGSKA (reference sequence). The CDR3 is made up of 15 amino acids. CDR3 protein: CSARDNSRDYNEQFF. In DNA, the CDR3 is TGCAGTGCTAGAGATAATAGCAGGGACTACAATGAGCAGTTCTTC.

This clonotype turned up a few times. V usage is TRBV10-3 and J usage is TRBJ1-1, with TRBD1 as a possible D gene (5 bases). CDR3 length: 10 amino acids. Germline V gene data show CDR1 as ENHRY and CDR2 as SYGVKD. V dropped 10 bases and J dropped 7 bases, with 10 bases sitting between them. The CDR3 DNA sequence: TGTGCCAGTCGGGGCCGTGAAGCTTTCTTT. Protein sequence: CASRGREAFF.